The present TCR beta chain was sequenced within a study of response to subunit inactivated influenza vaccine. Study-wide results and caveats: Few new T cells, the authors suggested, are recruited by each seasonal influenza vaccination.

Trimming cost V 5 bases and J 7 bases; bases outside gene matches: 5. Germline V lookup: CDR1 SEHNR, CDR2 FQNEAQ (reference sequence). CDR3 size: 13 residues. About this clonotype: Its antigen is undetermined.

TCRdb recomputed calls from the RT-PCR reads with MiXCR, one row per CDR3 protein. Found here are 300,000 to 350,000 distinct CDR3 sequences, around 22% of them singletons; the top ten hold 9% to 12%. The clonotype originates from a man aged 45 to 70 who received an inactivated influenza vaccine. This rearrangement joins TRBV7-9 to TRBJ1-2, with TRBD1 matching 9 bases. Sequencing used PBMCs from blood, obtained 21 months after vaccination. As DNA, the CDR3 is TGTGCCAGCAGCCAGGGACAGGGAAGTGGCTACACCTTC. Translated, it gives CASSQGQGSGYTF.